There are many counts of the clone carrying this TCR beta chain. The antigen remains unidentified. Germline V gene lookup returns CDR1 DFQATT and CDR2 SNEGSKA (reference sequence). The CDR3 loop spans 11 amino acids. The V gene lost 6 bases and the J gene lost 7 bases, with 12 bases spanning the gap. This sample was taken from a study of identical twins. Healthy Caucasians made up all donors. General study results and limits: Within monozygotic twins, out-of-frame TCR alpha sharing was underestimated by the models.

From the 5' RACE reads, TCRdb called clonotypes with MiXCR, one entry per CDR3 protein. The profile covers about 790,000 distinct CDR3 sequences, with 15% to 20% appearing a single time and around 13% taken by the ten largest. The same data also went into a second study, on T cells expressing NK-cell markers. That report notes: One observes that, in four donors, these clonotypes were also the leading ones within the CD3+CD56-NKG2C+ fraction.

This chain joins TRBV20-1 and TRBJ1-1, with TRBD1 as a possible D gene (6 bases). The sequence derives from a woman under 30 in good health. Specimen: PBMCs. The CDR3 here is CSARTENEAFF. In nucleotides, the CDR3 is TGCAGTGCCCGGACAGAGAATGAAGCTTTCTTT.